This T cell receptor (beta chain) derives from a study of cytomegalovirus exposure and HLA in healthy donors. The V end was cut by 4 bases, the J end by 6 bases, with 12 bases between. CDR3 length equals 14 residues. The V gene's germline CDR1 is SGHTA and CDR2 FQGTGA. This PCR relied on a set of 60 Vbeta primers and 13 Jbeta primers. Repertoires were generated with immunoSEQ multiplex PCR, while TCRdb's copy carries only in-frame clones and drops some. The data contain about 100,000 clones, 75% to 80% of them singletons. Sequences were obtained from PBMCs. This chain uses TRBV7-3 with TRBJ2-2; no firm D call. The origin of this receptor is a woman aged 40 to 50 in good health and CMV-seronegative. In DNA, the CDR3 is TGTGCCAGCAGCTCAAACTTCAAGCCCGGGGAGCTGTTTTTT. Its protein product is CASSSNFKPGELFF.